This T cell receptor beta chain was sequenced in a study of T cell repertoires in cytomegalovirus infection. In regard to this clonotype: Its antigen is undetermined. It is unclear where the CDR3 begins or ends on the DNA, so no DNA is shown, and the CDR3 is as TCRdb lists it.

Ends included, the CDR3 has 12 residues. The germline gives CDR1 DFQATT, CDR2 SNEGSKA (reference sequence). MiXCR was run by TCRdb on the reads, yielding one entry per CDR3 protein. This table has over 150,000 distinct CDR3 sequences, about a sixth appearing once. Broader study findings: CMV-specific HLA-C-restricted TCR beta clonotypes dominated the ex vivo response.

This chain uses TRBV20-1 with TRBJ2-1; the table's D call of TRBD1 was not tested on the DNA. Source material: CD8+ T cells from PBMCs. The TCR sequence derives from a human donor in good health (CMV status not recorded). Some clones in this sample may be carry-over from other donors' samples. CDR3 protein: CSTSGGRNEQFF.